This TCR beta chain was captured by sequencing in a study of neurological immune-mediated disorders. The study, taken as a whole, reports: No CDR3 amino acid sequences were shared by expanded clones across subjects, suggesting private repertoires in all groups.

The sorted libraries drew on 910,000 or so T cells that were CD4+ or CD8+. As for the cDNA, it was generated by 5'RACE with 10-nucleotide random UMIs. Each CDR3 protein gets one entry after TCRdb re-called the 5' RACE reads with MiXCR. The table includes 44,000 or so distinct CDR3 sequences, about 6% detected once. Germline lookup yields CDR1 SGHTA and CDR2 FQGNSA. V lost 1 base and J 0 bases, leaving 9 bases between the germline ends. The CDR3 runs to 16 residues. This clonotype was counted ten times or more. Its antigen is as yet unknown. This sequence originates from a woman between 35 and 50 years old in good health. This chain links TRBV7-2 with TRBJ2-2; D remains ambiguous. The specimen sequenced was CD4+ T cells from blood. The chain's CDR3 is CASSLDPAPNTGELFF. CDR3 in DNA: TGTGCCAGCAGCTTAGACCCAGCGCCGAACACCGGGGAGCTGTTTTTT. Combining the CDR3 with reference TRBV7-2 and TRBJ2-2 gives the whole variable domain GAGVSQSPSNKVTEKGKDVELRCDPISGHTALYWYRQSLGQGLEFLIYFQGNSAPDKSGLPSDRFSAERTGGSVSTLTIQRTQQEDSAVYLCASSLDPAPNTGELFFGEGSRLTVL.